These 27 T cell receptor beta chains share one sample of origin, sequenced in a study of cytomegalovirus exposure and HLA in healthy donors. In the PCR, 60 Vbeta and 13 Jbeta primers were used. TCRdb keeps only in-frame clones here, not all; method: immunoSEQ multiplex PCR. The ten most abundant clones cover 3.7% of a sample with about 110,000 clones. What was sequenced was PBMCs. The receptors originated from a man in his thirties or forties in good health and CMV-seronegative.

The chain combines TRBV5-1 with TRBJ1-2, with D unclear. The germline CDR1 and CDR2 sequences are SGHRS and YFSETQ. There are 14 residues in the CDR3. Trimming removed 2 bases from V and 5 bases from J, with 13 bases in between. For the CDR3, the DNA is TGCGCCAGCAGCTTTGGCGACGGGAGTTATGGCTACACCTTC. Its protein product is CASSFGDGSYGYTF. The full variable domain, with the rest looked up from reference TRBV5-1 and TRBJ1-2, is KAGVTQTPRYLIKTRGQQVTLSCSPISGHRSVSWYQQTPGQGLQFLFEYFSETQRNKGNFPGRFSGRQFSNSRSEMNVSTLELGDSALYLCASSFGDGSYGYTFGSGTRLTVV.

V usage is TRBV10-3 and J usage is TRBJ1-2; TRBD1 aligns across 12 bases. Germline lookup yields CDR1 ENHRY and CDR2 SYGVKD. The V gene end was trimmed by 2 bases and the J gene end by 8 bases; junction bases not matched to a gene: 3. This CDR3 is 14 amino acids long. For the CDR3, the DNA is TGTGCCATCAGTGAGGGGGGACAGGGGGCCGGCTACACCTTC. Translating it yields CAISEGGQGAGYTF.

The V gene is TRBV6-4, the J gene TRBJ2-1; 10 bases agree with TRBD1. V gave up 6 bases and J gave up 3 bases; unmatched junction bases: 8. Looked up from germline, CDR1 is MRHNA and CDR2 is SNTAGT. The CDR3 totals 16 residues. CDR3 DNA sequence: TGTGCCAGCAGGAGAGACAGGGGGCCAAACTACAATGAGCAGTTCTTC. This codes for CASRRDRGPNYNEQFF.

The chain's CDR3 is CASSLHEGASYEQYF. The CDR3 nucleotides read TGCGCCAGCAGCCTGCATGAGGGGGCTTCCTACGAGCAGTACTTC. The V call is TRBV10-1, the J call TRBJ2-7, with 7 bases lining up with TRBD1. Germline CDR1 is WNHNN and CDR2 is SYGVQD (reference sequence). The CDR3 runs to 15 residues. Losses at the gene ends were 6 bases for V and 1 base for J; bases not matched to a gene: 9.

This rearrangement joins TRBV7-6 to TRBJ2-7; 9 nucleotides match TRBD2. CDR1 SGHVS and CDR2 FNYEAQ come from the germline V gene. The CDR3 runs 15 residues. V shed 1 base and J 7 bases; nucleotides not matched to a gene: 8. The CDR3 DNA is TGTGCCAGCAGCTTAGGGGCGGGGGGGCGTCATGAGCAGTACTTC. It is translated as CASSLGAGGRHEQYF. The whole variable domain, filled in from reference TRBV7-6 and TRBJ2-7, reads GAGVSQSPRYKVTKRGQDVALRCDPISGHVSLYWYRQALGQGPEFLTYFNYEAQQDKSGLPNDRFSAERPEGSISTLTIQRTEQRDSAMYRCASSLGAGGRHEQYFGPGTRLTVT.

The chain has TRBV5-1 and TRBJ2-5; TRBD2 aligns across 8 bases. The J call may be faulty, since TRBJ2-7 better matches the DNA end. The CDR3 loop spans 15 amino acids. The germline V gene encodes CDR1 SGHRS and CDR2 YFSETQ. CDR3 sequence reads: CASSLAVAGGYEQYF. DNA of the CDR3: TGCGCCAGCAGCTTGGCGGTCGCGGGGGGCTACGAGCAGTACTTC.

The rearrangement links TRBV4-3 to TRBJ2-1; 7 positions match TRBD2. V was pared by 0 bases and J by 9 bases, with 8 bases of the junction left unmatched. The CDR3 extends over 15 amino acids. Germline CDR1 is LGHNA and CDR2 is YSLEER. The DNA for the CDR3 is TGCGCCAGCAGCCAAGAGGGGCTAGCGGTAAGTGAGCAGTTCTTC. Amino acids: CASSQEGLAVSEQFF.

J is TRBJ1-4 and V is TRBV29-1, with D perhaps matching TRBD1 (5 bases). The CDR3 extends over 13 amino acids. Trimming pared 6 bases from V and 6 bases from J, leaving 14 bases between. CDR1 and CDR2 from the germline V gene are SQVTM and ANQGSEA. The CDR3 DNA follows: TGCAGCGTGAGGGACTCGTGGGATGAAAAACTGTTTTTT. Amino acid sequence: CSVRDSWDEKLFF.

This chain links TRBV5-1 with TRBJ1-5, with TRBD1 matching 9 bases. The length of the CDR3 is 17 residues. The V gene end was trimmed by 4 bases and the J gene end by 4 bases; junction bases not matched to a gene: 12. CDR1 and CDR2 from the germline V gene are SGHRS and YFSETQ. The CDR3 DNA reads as TGCGCCAGCAGCCCGGACCCGGGACAGGGCCTTAATCAGCCCCAGCATTTT. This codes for CASSPDPGQGLNQPQHF.

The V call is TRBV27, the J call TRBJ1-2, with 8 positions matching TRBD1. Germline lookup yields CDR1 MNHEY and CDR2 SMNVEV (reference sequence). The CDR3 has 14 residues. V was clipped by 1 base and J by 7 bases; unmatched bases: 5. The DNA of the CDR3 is TGTGCCAGCAGTTTATATGACAGGGGCTTTGGCTACACCTTC. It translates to CASSLYDRGFGYTF.

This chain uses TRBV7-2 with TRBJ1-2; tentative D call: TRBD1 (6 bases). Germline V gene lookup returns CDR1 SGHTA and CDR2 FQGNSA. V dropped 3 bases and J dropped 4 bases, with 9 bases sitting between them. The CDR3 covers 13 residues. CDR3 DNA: TGTGCCAGCAGCTTCGGGACAACCTATGGCTACACCTTC. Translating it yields CASSFGTTYGYTF.

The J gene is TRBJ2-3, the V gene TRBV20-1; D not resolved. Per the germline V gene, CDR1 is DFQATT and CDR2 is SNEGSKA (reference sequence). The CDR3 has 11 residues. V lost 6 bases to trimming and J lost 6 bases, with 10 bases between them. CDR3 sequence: CSAVVSDTQYF. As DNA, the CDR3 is TGCAGTGCCGTCGTCTCCGATACGCAGTATTTT.

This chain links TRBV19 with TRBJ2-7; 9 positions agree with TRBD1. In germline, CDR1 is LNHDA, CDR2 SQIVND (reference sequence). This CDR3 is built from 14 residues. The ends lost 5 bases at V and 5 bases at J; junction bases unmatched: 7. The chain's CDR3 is CASSFPGQGNEQYF. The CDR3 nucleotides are TGTGCCAGTAGTTTCCCGGGACAGGGAAACGAGCAGTACTTC.

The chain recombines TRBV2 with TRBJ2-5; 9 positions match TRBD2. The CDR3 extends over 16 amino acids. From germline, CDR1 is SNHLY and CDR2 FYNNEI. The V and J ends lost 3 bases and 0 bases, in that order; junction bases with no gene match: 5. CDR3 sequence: CASSEERGVHQETQYF. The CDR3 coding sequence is TGTGCCAGCAGTGAGGAGCGGGGGGTCCACCAAGAGACCCAGTACTTC.

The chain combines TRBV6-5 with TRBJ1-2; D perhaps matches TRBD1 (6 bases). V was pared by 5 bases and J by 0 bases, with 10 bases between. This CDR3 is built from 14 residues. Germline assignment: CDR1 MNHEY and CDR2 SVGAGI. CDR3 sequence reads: CASSRTAPNYGYTF. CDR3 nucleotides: TGTGCCAGCAGTCGGACAGCGCCTAACTATGGCTACACCTTC.

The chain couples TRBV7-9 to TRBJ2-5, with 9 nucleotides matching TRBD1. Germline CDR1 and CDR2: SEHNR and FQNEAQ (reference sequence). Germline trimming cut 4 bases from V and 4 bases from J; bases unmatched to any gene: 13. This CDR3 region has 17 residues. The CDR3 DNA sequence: TGTGCCAGCAGCTGGGGGGGGACAGGGACGGAACGAGAGACCCAGTACTTC. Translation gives CASSWGGTGTERETQYF.

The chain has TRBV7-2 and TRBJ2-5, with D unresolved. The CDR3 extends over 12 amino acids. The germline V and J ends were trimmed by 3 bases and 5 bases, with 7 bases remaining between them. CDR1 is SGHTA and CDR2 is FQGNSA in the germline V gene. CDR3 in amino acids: CASSFRSETQYF. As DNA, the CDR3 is TGTGCCAGCAGCTTCAGATCGGAGACCCAGTACTTC.

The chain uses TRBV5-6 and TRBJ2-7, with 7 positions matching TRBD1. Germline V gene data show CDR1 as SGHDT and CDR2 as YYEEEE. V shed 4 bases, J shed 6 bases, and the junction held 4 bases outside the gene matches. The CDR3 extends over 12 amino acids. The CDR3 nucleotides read TGTGCCAGCAGCCCGGGACAGCTCGAGCAGTACTTC. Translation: CASSPGQLEQYF.

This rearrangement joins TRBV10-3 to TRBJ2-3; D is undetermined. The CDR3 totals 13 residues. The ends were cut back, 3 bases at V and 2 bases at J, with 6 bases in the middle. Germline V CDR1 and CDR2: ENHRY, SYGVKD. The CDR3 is CAISDRNTDTQYF. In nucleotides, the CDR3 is TGTGCCATCAGTGACAGGAACACAGATACGCAGTATTTT.

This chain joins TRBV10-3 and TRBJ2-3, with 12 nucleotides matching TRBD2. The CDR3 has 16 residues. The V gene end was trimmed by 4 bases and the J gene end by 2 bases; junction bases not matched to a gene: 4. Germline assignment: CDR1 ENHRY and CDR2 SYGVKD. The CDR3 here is CAISAGLAGNTDTQYF. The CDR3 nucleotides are TGTGCCATCAGTGCCGGACTAGCGGGGAACACAGATACGCAGTATTTT.

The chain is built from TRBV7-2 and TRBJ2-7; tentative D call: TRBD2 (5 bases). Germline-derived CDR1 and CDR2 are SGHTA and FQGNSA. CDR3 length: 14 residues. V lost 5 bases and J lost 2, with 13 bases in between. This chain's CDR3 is CASSNPTNPYEQYF. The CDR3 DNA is TGTGCCAGCAGCAACCCGACTAATCCCTACGAGCAGTACTTC.

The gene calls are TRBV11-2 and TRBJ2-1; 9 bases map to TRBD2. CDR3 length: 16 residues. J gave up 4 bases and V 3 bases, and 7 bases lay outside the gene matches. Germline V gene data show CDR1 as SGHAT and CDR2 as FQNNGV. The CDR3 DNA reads TGTGCCAGCAGCTTTAGCGGGGGCCGAGGTTACAATGAGCAGTTCTTC. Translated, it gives CASSFSGGRGYNEQFF. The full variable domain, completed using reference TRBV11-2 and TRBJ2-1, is EAGVAQSPRYKIIEKRQSVAFWCNPISGHATLYWYQQILGQGPKLLIQFQNNGVVDDSQLPKDRFSAERLKGVDSTLKIQPAKLEDSAVYLCASSFSGGRGYNEQFFGPGTRLTVL.

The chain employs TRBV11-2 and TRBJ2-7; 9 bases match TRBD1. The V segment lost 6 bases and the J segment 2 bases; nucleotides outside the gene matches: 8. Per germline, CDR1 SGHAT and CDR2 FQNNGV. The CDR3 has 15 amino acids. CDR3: CASRTTGGPTYEQYF. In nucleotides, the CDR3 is TGTGCCAGCAGAACTACAGGGGGCCCGACCTACGAGCAGTACTTC.

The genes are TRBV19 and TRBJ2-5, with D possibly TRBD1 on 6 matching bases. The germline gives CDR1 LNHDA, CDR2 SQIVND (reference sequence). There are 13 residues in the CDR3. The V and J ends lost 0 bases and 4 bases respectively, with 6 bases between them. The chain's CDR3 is CASSIEGGETQYF. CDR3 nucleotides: TGTGCCAGTAGTATAGAAGGGGGAGAGACCCAGTACTTC.

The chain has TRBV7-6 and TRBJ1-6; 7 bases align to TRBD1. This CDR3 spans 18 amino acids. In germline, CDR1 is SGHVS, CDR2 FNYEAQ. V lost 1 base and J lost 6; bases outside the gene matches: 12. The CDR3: CASSLVGGSGGGNSPLHF. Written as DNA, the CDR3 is TGTGCCAGCAGCTTAGTAGGGGGCTCCGGTGGAGGTAATTCACCCCTCCACTTT.

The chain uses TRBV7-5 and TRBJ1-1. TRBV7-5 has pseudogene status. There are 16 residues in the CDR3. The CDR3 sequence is CVRSSELIVSDTEAFF. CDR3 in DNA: TGTGTCAGAAGCTCTGAGCTCATAGTTTCGGACACTGAAGCTTTCTTT.

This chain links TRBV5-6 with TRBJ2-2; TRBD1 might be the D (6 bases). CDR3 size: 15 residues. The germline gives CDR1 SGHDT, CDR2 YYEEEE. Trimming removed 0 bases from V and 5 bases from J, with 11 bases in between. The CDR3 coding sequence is TGTGCCAGCAGCTTGGCAGGGGTTGATACCGGGGAGCTGTTTTTT. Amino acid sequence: CASSLAGVDTGELFF.